Below are 2 T cell receptor beta chains sequenced from a single sample in a study of T cells in Graves' hyperthyroidism and ophthalmopathy. It was RNA transcripts that yielded the amplified TCR beta CDR3 regions. The TCR CDR3 was amplified in a first-round RT-PCR using the HTBI primer set. TCRdb used MiXCR to reprocess the multiplex PCR reads, holding one entry per CDR3 protein. This sample has more than 500,000 distinct CDR3 sequences, with roughly 45% found just once. Sequenced: peripheral blood or thyroid tissue (not recorded which). Source of these receptors: an adult woman with Graves' disease, either hyperthyroidism or ophthalmopathy (not recorded which).

Many counts were recorded for this clonotype. This rearrangement joins TRBV5-1 to TRBJ1-1; 7 bases align to TRBD1. Germline V gene sequence: CDR1 SGHRS, CDR2 YFSETQ. This CDR3 comprises 18 residues. Trimming at V came to 0 bases and at J to 5 bases, leaving 16 bases not matched to a gene. Here the CDR3 DNA reads TGCGCCAGCAGCTTGGGGCTTTCCGAAGACAGGGACCTTACTGAAGCTTTCTTT. Protein sequence: CASSLGLSEDRDLTEAFF.

J is TRBJ2-7 and V is TRBV11-2, with D unresolved. The CDR3 contains 14 residues. Trimming shortened V by 5 bases and J by 7 bases, and 18 bases separated the two germline ends. Germline V lookup: CDR1 SGHAT, CDR2 FQNNGV. The CDR3 DNA reads TGTGCCAGCAGCCACCCGGGCAGGAAGGGTGAGCAGTACTTC. Protein sequence: CASSHPGRKGEQYF.